The 24 T cell receptor beta chains reported below all come from one sample, sequenced in a study of OX40 agonist ivuxolimab in advanced cancers. TCRdb's table, derived via immunoSEQ multiplex PCR, lists solely in-frame clones and lacks some. Among some 29,000 clones, around 87% were seen once, and the ten largest hold around 21%. The sample here was CD4+ or CD8+ T cells sorted from blood, taken in a trial of the OX40 agonist ivuxolimab. Every receptor here comes from an adult with an advanced solid tumor such as melanoma, head and neck, liver or kidney cancer.

This chain joins TRBV5-1 and TRBJ2-7; D gene ambiguous. The CDR3 length is 15 residues. CDR1 is SGHRS and CDR2 is YFSETQ in the germline V gene. Trimming removed 2 bases from V and 0 bases from J, with 12 bases in between. The CDR3 nucleotides are TGCGCCAGCAGCTTCGCCGCCACCATCTCCTACGAGCAGTACTTC. Amino acids: CASSFAATISYEQYF.

The chain couples TRBV5-8 to TRBJ1-2, with D maybe TRBD1 (5 bases). The V gene's germline CDR1 is SGHTS and CDR2 YDEGEE. Trimming pared 2 bases from V and 8 bases from J, leaving 16 bases between. The CDR3 extends over 14 amino acids. The CDR3 DNA reads TGTGCCAGCAGCTTCGAACAAGGGGTGGAAGGCTACACCTTC. It translates to CASSFEQGVEGYTF.

V is TRBV6-5 and J is TRBJ2-1, with D tentatively TRBD1 (5 bases). V lost 0 bases and J lost 6, with 12 bases in between. Germline V gives CDR1 MNHEY, CDR2 SVGAGI. The CDR3 has 15 amino acids. For the CDR3, the DNA is TGTGCCAGCAGTTACTCGGAGTCAGGGTCCAATGAGCAGTTCTTC. Translated, it gives CASSYSESGSNEQFF.

The chain links TRBV6-1 to TRBJ1-5; no clear D gene. Trimming shortened V by 4 bases and J by 0 bases, and 4 bases separated the two germline ends. The CDR3 is 13 residues long. Per the germline V gene, CDR1 is MNHNS and CDR2 is SASEGT. DNA for the CDR3: TGTGCCAGCAGTGGGTATAGCAATCAGCCCCAGCATTTT. This encodes CASSGYSNQPQHF.

The rearrangement links TRBV4-1 to TRBJ2-7; 9 bases align to TRBD1. Trimming cost V 4 bases and J 6 bases; bases outside gene matches: 4. Germline assignment: CDR1 MGHRA and CDR2 YSYEKL. The CDR3 covers 13 residues. The CDR3 DNA is TGCGCCAGCAGCCCCGGGACAGGGCTCGAGCAGTACTTC. It is translated as CASSPGTGLEQYF.

This chain uses TRBV7-3 with TRBJ2-7, with 9 bases that match TRBD1. CDR3 length: 14 residues. Germline CDR1 SGHTA, CDR2 FQGTGA. The trim removed 2 bases at V and 7 bases at J, leaving 6 bases unmatched. In DNA, the CDR3 is TGTGCCAGCAGCTTAGGGACAGGGACAGGGGAGCAGTACTTC. It specifies CASSLGTGTGEQYF.

This chain joins TRBV19 and TRBJ2-3; D might be TRBD1 (6 bases). The V gene lost 2 bases and the J gene lost 4 bases, with 10 bases spanning the gap. The CDR3 sequence is 14 residues long. The germline CDR1 and CDR2 sequences are LNHDA and SQIVND (reference sequence). The DNA for the CDR3 is TGTGCCAGTAGTATAATCGCAGGGGCAGATACGCAGTATTTT. This sequence encodes CASSIIAGADTQYF.

This sequence joins TRBV7-9 and TRBJ2-7; D not resolved. Germline CDR1 is SEHNR and CDR2 is FQNEAQ (reference sequence). The CDR3 is 11 residues long. The V end lost 0 bases, the J end lost 5 bases, and 2 bases lay between the germline ends. The CDR3 loop is CASSLANEQYF. The CDR3 nucleotides read TGTGCCAGCAGCTTAGCCAACGAGCAGTACTTC.

V and J are TRBV6-5 and TRBJ2-7; the D gene is possibly TRBD2 (5 bases). Trimming shortened V by 0 bases and J by 4 bases, and 13 bases separated the two germline ends. The CDR3 has 15 residues. CDR1 is MNHEY and CDR2 is SVGAGI in the germline V gene. The CDR3 reads CASSYSAWGEYEQYF. The CDR3 DNA follows: TGTGCCAGCAGTTACTCCGCGTGGGGAGAGTACGAGCAGTACTTC.

The chain employs TRBV2 and TRBJ1-4, with TRBD1 as a possible D gene (6 bases). CDR3 length: 15 amino acids. V lost 8 bases and J lost 0, with 13 bases in between. The germline CDR1 and CDR2 sequences are SNHLY and FYNNEI. The CDR3 here is CASRGTLATNEKLFF. Here the CDR3 DNA reads TGTGCCAGCCGAGGGACACTAGCAACTAATGAAAAACTGTTTTTT.

The chain has TRBV6-6 and TRBJ2-5; D not certain. Trimming stripped 2 bases from V and 5 bases from J, with 9 bases between. The CDR3 totals 13 residues. Germline V CDR1 and CDR2: MNHNY, SVGAGI (reference sequence). This CDR3 reads CASSYQRWETQYF. The CDR3 bases are TGTGCCAGCAGTTACCAGAGGTGGGAGACCCAGTACTTC.

For this clone: The same CDR3 can be traced to other DNA sequences in this sample. The J gene is TRBJ1-1, the V gene TRBV27; perhaps TRBD1 as D (5 bases). Germline V gives CDR1 MNHEY, CDR2 SMNVEV (reference sequence). The CDR3 is made up of 13 amino acids. V was cut by 2 bases and J by 1 base, with 5 bases left in between. In nucleotides, the CDR3 is TGTGCCAGCAGTTTAAGGGGGAACACTGAAGCTTTCTTT. Residues: CASSLRGNTEAFF.

DNA for the CDR3: TGTGCCTGTTATTCAAAGGGCATTCAGTACTTC. This sequence encodes CACYSKGIQYF. The chain links TRBV30 to TRBJ2-4; no clear D. Between the trimmed V and J ends, which lost 6 bases and 9 bases, there was a span of 12 bases. Germline V gives CDR1 GTSNPN, CDR2 SVGIG (reference sequence). CDR3 size: 11 residues.

The rearrangement uses TRBV5-1 and TRBJ2-3; no clear D. The CDR3 extends over 16 amino acids. CDR1 is SGHRS and CDR2 is YFSETQ in the germline V gene. V was pared by 3 bases and J by 0 bases, with 14 bases between. The CDR3 spells CASSSEGRPSTDTQYF. In nucleotides, the CDR3 is TGCGCCAGCAGCTCCGAAGGAAGACCCAGCACAGATACGCAGTATTTT.

The chain combines TRBV27 with TRBJ1-2; TRBD1 matches at 7 bases. V shed 2 bases, J shed 2 bases, and the junction held 11 bases outside the gene matches. This CDR3 has 17 amino acids. Per the germline V gene, CDR1 is MNHEY and CDR2 is SMNVEV (reference sequence). CDR3 residues: CASSLVDRVGQNYGYTF. CDR3 DNA: TGTGCCAGCAGTTTAGTTGACAGGGTTGGGCAAAACTATGGCTACACCTTC.

J is TRBJ2-5 and V is TRBV20-1; TRBD1 might be the D (6 bases). The CDR3 runs 11 residues. Germline V gene data show CDR1 as DFQATT and CDR2 as SNEGSKA (reference sequence). V was trimmed by 3 bases and J by 11 bases, leaving 13 bases between them. The CDR3 bases are TGCAGTGCTAGTCAGGGGACGACGCAGTACTTC. This encodes CSASQGTTQYF.

The chain uses TRBV29-1 and TRBJ1-1, with D hard to call. Germline CDR1 is SQVTM and CDR2 is ANQGSEA. Deletions cut 0 bases from V and 3 bases from J, with 8 bases between. This CDR3 has 13 residues. The CDR3 is CSVEERADTEAFF. In DNA form, the CDR3 reads TGCAGCGTTGAAGAAAGGGCCGACACTGAAGCTTTCTTT.

The gene calls are TRBV15 and TRBJ2-7; 7 positions match TRBD2. CDR1 and CDR2 (germline): LNHNV, YYDKDF (reference sequence). The CDR3 is 11 amino acids. The V gene end was trimmed by 6 bases and the J gene end by 6 bases; junction bases not matched to a gene: 2. DNA for the CDR3: TGTGCCACCAGTCGCGGGGGCGAGCAGTACTTC. This encodes CATSRGGEQYF.

Comment on this clone: Other DNA sequences in the sample encode the same CDR3. The rearrangement uses TRBV5-4 and TRBJ2-2; D remains unclear. Looked up from germline, CDR1 is SGHNT and CDR2 is YYREEE (reference sequence). The CDR3 spans 13 residues. V was clipped by 2 bases and J by 3 bases, with 5 bases between them. For the CDR3, the DNA is TGTGCCAGCAGCTTAACTGACACCGGGGAGCTGTTTTTT. This encodes CASSLTDTGELFF.

V is TRBV27 and J is TRBJ1-1, with D maybe TRBD1 (6 bases). Per the germline V gene, CDR1 is MNHEY and CDR2 is SMNVEV (reference sequence). The V and J ends lost 3 bases and 6 bases respectively, with 14 bases between them. The CDR3 consists of 14 residues. The CDR3 sequence is CASSLGPTGPEAFF. The CDR3 DNA follows: TGTGCCAGCAGTTTGGGACCGACAGGTCCTGAAGCTTTCTTT.

In its sample, this clone was seen once. The chain joins TRBV9 to TRBJ2-2, with D tentatively TRBD2 (6 bases). Trimming took 0 bases from V and 3 from J, leaving 18 bases between them. CDR3 size: 18 residues. Per germline, CDR1 SGDLS and CDR2 YYNGEE. CDR3 in amino acids: CASSVGVGAGPYTGELFF. Written as DNA, the CDR3 is TGTGCCAGCAGCGTAGGGGTCGGGGCGGGACCGTACACCGGGGAGCTGTTTTTT.

The rearrangement joins TRBV6-6 to TRBJ2-3, with 8 nucleotides matching TRBD2. The CDR3 spans 16 residues. Germline V gives CDR1 MNHNY, CDR2 SVGAGI (reference sequence). V lost 8 bases and J lost 2; bases outside the gene matches: 12. CDR3 region: CASAGGREAFTDTQYF. The CDR3 DNA reads as TGTGCCAGCGCGGGCGGGCGGGAGGCATTCACAGATACGCAGTATTTT.

This clone is medium-sized by share. CDR3 amino acids: CASSFGSGRPEAFF. The CDR3 DNA follows: TGTGCCAGCAGCTTCGGATCGGGGAGACCTGAAGCTTTCTTT. This sequence joins TRBV7-2 and TRBJ1-1, with D hard to call. Trimming left V 3 bases short and J 6 bases short, with 14 bases between. CDR3 length: 14 residues. The germline gives CDR1 SGHTA, CDR2 FQGNSA.

The sample holds a few counts of this clone. The chain is built from TRBV7-9 and TRBJ2-1; possibly TRBD2 for D (6 bases). The CDR3 is made up of 16 amino acids. Germline V gene sequence: CDR1 SEHNR, CDR2 FQNEAQ (reference sequence). The V gene lost 5 bases and the J gene lost 8 bases, with 22 bases spanning the gap. This CDR3 is CASSPRGLGGFYEQFF. The CDR3 DNA sequence: TGTGCCAGCAGCCCCAGAGGGTTGGGGGGATTCTATGAGCAGTTCTTC.